This T cell receptor beta chain appears in the sequencing data of a study of blood T cell repertoires in COVID-19. Germline lookup yields CDR1 LNHDA and CDR2 SQIVND (reference sequence). The V gene lost 7 bases and the J gene lost 3 bases, with 12 bases spanning the gap. The CDR3 spans 13 residues. Sequencing was performed with immunoSEQ multiplex PCR; in TCRdb, only in-frame clones are kept and a portion is missing. Of about 260,000 clones listed, around 80% were seen once; the top ten hold around 2%. Material: peripheral blood. This receptor was identified in a woman of 80 years or more with acute or convalescent COVID-19. The chain links TRBV19 to TRBJ1-1; D is unclear. Written as DNA, the CDR3 is TGTGCCAGTAACGACAACACCGACACTGAAGCTTTCTTT. Translating it yields CASNDNTDTEAFF.